This T cell receptor (beta chain) was sequenced for a study of cytomegalovirus exposure and HLA in healthy donors. Overall study findings and caveats: Specificity of a few CMV-associated chains for CMV antigens was verified in vitro. Equally common other TCR beta chains were less clonally expanded than HLA-associated ones, a later analysis found. The study listed 164 cytomegalovirus-associated TCR beta chains.

This PCR relied on a set of 60 Vbeta primers and 13 Jbeta primers. Sequencing was performed with immunoSEQ multiplex PCR; in TCRdb, only in-frame clones are kept and a portion is missing. The profile shows roughly 250,000 clones, roughly 86% of them singletons. A word on this clone: Its antigen remains unknown. Other nucleotide sequences from this sample produce the same CDR3.

CDR1 is SGHTA, CDR2 FQGNSA, per germline. The CDR3 contains 12 residues. The V gene lost 2 bases and the J gene lost 4 bases, with 5 bases spanning the gap. This receptor was identified in a woman aged 40 to 50 in good health and CMV-seropositive. Sequenced sample: PBMCs. This chain connects TRBV7-2 to TRBJ2-5; D uncertain. The DNA of the CDR3 is TGTGCCAGCAGCTTATCGCGAGAGACCCAGTACTTC. Translated, it gives CASSLSRETQYF.